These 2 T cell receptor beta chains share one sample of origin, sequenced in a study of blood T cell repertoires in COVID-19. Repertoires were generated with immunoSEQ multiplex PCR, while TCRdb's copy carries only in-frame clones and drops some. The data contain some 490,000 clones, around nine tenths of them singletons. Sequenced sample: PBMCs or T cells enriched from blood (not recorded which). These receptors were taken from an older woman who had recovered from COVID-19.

CDR3 bases: TGTGCCAGCAGCTTGGTCAGTGATCAGCCCCAGCATTTT. Its translation is CASSLVSDQPQHF. The J gene is TRBJ1-5, the V gene TRBV5-6; D not certain. The CDR3 sequence is 13 residues long. The V gene's germline CDR1 is SGHDT and CDR2 YYEEEE. Deletions cut 0 bases from V and 5 bases from J, with 6 bases between. Variable domain in full (rest from reference TRBV5-6 and TRBJ1-5): DAGVTQSPTHLIKTRGQQVTLRCSPKSGHDTVSWYQQALGQGPQFIFQYYEEEERQRGNFPDRFSGHQFPNYSSELNVNALLLGDSALYLCASSLVSDQPQHFGDGTRLSIL.

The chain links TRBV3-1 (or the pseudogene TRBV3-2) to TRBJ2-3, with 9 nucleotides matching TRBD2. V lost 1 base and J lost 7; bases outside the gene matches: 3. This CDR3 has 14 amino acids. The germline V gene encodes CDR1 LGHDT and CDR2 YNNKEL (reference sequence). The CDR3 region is CASSQGGGAYTQYF. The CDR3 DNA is TGTGCCAGCAGCCAAGGCGGGGGGGCGTATACGCAGTATTTT.